This T cell receptor (beta chain) was obtained from a study of cytomegalovirus exposure and HLA in healthy donors. Turning to the study itself: The roughly 100 million unique TCR beta sequences, from about 190 million T cells, were found by an earlier analysis. Overall study findings and caveats: Later analysis showed TCR association rates varying by HLA locus, highest for DRB1 and lowest for HLA-C. The likely origin of a cluster of highly shared sequence variants was a sequencing artifact. TRBV6-2, TRBV6-3 and some other V segments were excluded as indistinguishable.

The PCR made use of 60 Vbeta and 13 Jbeta primers. Libraries were prepared by immunoSEQ multiplex PCR; TCRdb keeps only in-frame clonotypes and omits some of them. This repertoire includes fewer than 200,000 clones. Germline CDR1 SGDLS, CDR2 YYNGEE. The CDR3 length is 14 residues. V trimming: 3 bases; J trimming: 7 bases; junction bases outside the gene matches: 7. In regard to this clone: Antigen unknown.

This receptor was obtained from a man in his thirties or forties in good health and CMV-seronegative. V usage is TRBV9 and J usage is TRBJ1-5; TRBD1 aligns across 7 bases. Material for sequencing was PBMCs. The CDR3 spells CASSGGDRPQPQHF. The CDR3 DNA sequence: TGTGCCAGCAGCGGGGGGGACAGACCGCAGCCCCAGCATTTT.